A single sample gave rise to the 14 T cell receptor beta chains below, sequenced in a study of neoadjuvant nivolumab and ipilimumab in lung cancer (dated by TCRdb to the early 2020s). Explained via the paper, the time point label denotes: pretherapy, before neoadjuvant immune checkpoint inhibitors. Receptors were amplified or captured by the immunoSEQ multiplex PCR assay. TCRdb re-hosts the immuneACCESS table, in-frame sequences only. Its copies lack some clones; in the studies checked, an unresolved V gene accounts for under half of them, and the cause for the rest is not known. A total of 39,000 or so clones appear in this sample, nearly 90% of them only once. Roughly 3.3% of the sample is held by the ten biggest clonotypes. The sample in question was peripheral blood, obtained before neoadjuvant nivolumab, alone or with ipilimumab. The receptors were sampled from an adult with non-small cell lung cancer.

This chain uses TRBV18 with TRBJ2-7, with TRBD1 identical over 12 bases. Germline loops: CDR1 KGHSH, CDR2 LQKENI. This CDR3 spans 17 amino acids. V gave up 5 bases and J gave up 5 bases; unmatched junction bases: 13. CDR3 residues: CASSKDHGTGGSNEQYF. CDR3 coding DNA: TGTGCCAGCTCAAAAGACCACGGGACAGGGGGCTCAAACGAGCAGTACTTC.

The V call is TRBV5-5, the J call TRBJ2-7; 11 bases line up with TRBD1. The CDR3 runs to 17 residues. CDR1 is SGHKS, CDR2 YYEKEE, per germline (reference sequence). Unmatched junction bases numbered 9, after V lost 0 bases and J lost 4 bases. CDR3 in DNA: TGTGCCAGCAGCTTGGGTGGAGGACAGGGGGCTGGGTACGAGCAGTACTTC. This gives the protein CASSLGGGQGAGYEQYF.

This chain joins TRBV9 and TRBJ2-7; D is possibly TRBD2 (5 bases). CDR3 length: 15 amino acids. Trimming removed 0 bases from V and 1 base from J, with 11 bases in between. Germline V gene sequence: CDR1 SGDLS, CDR2 YYNGEE. The CDR3 region is CASSVDGRGSYEQYF. The CDR3, as DNA: TGTGCCAGCAGCGTAGATGGGAGAGGGTCCTACGAGCAGTACTTC.

The chain joins TRBV18 to TRBJ1-2; weak D call: TRBD1 (6 bases). The CDR3 is 13 amino acids. Trimming removed 5 bases from V and 4 bases from J, with 11 bases in between. CDR1 and CDR2 (germline): KGHSH, LQKENI. DNA for the CDR3: TGTGCCAGCTCATCGGGACACTTCTATGGCTACACCTTC. Translation gives CASSSGHFYGYTF.

The DNA of the CDR3 is TGTGCCAGCTCAATAGCGGCGGGAGGGTCCTACGAGCAGTACTTC. It yields the protein CASSIAAGGSYEQYF. The chain employs TRBV18 and TRBJ2-7; 9 bases agree with TRBD2. Trimming took 5 bases from V and 1 from J; bases not matched to a gene: 6. This CDR3 is 15 amino acids long. The V gene's germline CDR1 is KGHSH and CDR2 LQKENI.

J is TRBJ1-5 and V is TRBV28, with TRBD1 as a possible D gene (5 bases). This CDR3 region has 14 residues. The germline CDR1 and CDR2 sequences are MDHEN and SYDVKM. Trimming shortened V by 4 bases and J by 12 bases, and 19 bases separated the two germline ends. The CDR3 region has the DNA TGTGCCAGCAGTTCAGCTGGGACGGATCCTTACCAGCATTTT. Protein sequence: CASSSAGTDPYQHF.

The table lists this clone with a count of one. The CDR3 is CASSLDSQGLNTEAFF. The CDR3 nucleotides read TGTGCCAGCAGCTTAGATTCGCAGGGGCTGAACACTGAAGCTTTCTTT. The chain couples TRBV7-9 to TRBJ1-1; D is perhaps TRBD1 (6 bases). This CDR3 contains 16 residues. Germline-derived CDR1 and CDR2 are SEHNR and FQNEAQ (reference sequence). The V end lost 1 base, the J end lost 0 bases, and 12 bases lay between the germline ends.

The rearrangement uses TRBV7-2 and TRBJ2-3; TRBD1 is a possible D gene (8 bases). Germline loops: CDR1 SGHTA, CDR2 FQGNSA. This CDR3 is built from 16 residues. Between the trimmed V and J ends, which lost 6 bases and 2 bases, there was a span of 18 bases. In DNA form, the CDR3 reads TGTGCCAGCAGGTACCAGGGGGCGGGGGCCACAGATACGCAGTATTTT. It encodes CASRYQGAGATDTQYF. Looking up the rest from reference TRBV7-2 and TRBJ2-3 gives the full variable domain: GAGVSQSPSNKVTEKGKDVELRCDPISGHTALYWYRQSLGQGLEFLIYFQGNSAPDKSGLPSDRFSAERTGGSVSTLTIQRTQQEDSAVYLCASRYQGAGATDTQYFGPGTRLTVL.

This chain links TRBV4-1 with TRBJ2-7; D might be TRBD1 (5 bases). Germline CDR1 is MGHRA and CDR2 is YSYEKL. This CDR3 has 14 amino acids. V was shortened by 1 base and J by 7 bases, with 14 bases between the two germline ends. The CDR3 loop is CASSQVGAGGEQYF. The CDR3 nucleotides read TGCGCCAGCAGCCAAGTAGGGGCCGGTGGAGAGCAGTACTTC.

The chain carries TRBV6-1 and TRBJ2-7; D not resolved. Germline CDR1 MNHNS, CDR2 SASEGT. The ends were cut back, 1 base at V and 12 bases at J, with 4 bases in the middle. The CDR3 has 9 residues. The CDR3 here is CASSEGRYF. The CDR3 nucleotides are TGTGCCAGCAGTGAAGGCAGGTACTTC.

This chain connects TRBV29-1 to TRBJ2-1; possibly TRBD2 for D (6 bases). V lost 7 bases and J lost 6, with 13 bases in between. The CDR3 contains 12 residues. Germline values: CDR1 SQVTM, CDR2 ANQGSEA. CDR3 sequence reads: CSGRGPFNEQFF. The CDR3 region has the DNA TGCAGCGGGAGGGGACCCTTCAATGAGCAGTTCTTC.

CDR3 protein: CASSLVHSSYEQYF. In DNA form, the CDR3 reads TGTGCCAGCAGCCTCGTCCACAGCTCCTACGAGCAGTACTTC. The rearrangement links TRBV7-2 to TRBJ2-7; D call uncertain. V was shortened by 5 bases and J by 0 bases, with 11 bases between the two germline ends. The germline V gene has CDR1 SGHTA and CDR2 FQGNSA. The CDR3 covers 14 residues.

The chain joins TRBV28 to TRBJ2-5; possibly TRBD1 for D (5 bases). This CDR3 has 14 residues. The germline CDR1 and CDR2 sequences are MDHEN and SYDVKM. V was cut by 1 base and J by 4 bases, with 10 bases left in between. The CDR3 loop is CASSLSRVTETQYF. In DNA form, the CDR3 reads TGTGCCAGCAGTTTATCCAGGGTAACAGAGACCCAGTACTTC.

The CDR3 DNA is TGTGCCAGCAGCTTACGCAGGGACGAGACCCAGTACTTC. Translating gives CASSLRRDETQYF. This chain connects TRBV7-2 to TRBJ2-5; D is tentatively TRBD1 or TRBD2 (5 bases each). The CDR3 totals 13 residues. V was trimmed by 2 bases and J by 5 bases, leaving 9 bases between them. CDR1 SGHTA and CDR2 FQGNSA come from the germline V gene.